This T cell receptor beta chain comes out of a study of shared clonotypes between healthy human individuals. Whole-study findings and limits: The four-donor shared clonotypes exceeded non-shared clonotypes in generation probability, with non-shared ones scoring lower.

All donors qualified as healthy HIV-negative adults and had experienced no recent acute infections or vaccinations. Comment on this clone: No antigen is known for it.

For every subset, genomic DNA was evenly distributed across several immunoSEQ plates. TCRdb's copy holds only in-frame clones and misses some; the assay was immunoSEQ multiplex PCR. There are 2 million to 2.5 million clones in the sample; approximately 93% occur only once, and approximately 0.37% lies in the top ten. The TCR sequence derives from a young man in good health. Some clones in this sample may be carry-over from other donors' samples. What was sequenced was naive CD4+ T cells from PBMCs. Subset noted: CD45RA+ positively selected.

The CDR3, as DNA: TGCGCCAGCAGCCAAGCTCCCGGGGCAAGAAACACTGAAGCTTTCTTT. Protein product: CASSQAPGARNTEAFF. V usage is TRBV4-3 and J usage is TRBJ1-1; possibly TRBD1 for D (5 bases). V lost 1 base and J lost 2, with 14 bases in between. The V gene's germline CDR1 is LGHNA and CDR2 YSLEER. This CDR3 comprises 16 residues.